One and the same sample provided the 28 T cell receptor beta chains below, sequenced in a study of blood T cell repertoires in COVID-19. The data were produced by immunoSEQ multiplex PCR, yet TCRdb's version contains in-frame clones alone and is incomplete. In the table there are roughly 260,000 clones, roughly 86% of which are singletons. Sequenced: peripheral blood. The source of these receptors is a woman aged 45-65 years with acute or convalescent COVID-19.

The rearrangement uses TRBV7-9 and TRBJ2-3; 7 bases align to TRBD2. The CDR3 extends over 16 amino acids. CDR1 and CDR2 from the germline V gene are SEHNR and FQNEAQ (reference sequence). Trimming at V came to 1 base and at J to 0 bases, leaving 4 bases not matched to a gene. CDR3 DNA: TGTGCCAGCAGCTTAGTCCTTAGCGGGAGCACAGATACGCAGTATTTT. Its translation: CASSLVLSGSTDTQYF.

The chain carries TRBV5-1 and TRBJ1-4, with 9 bases aligning to TRBD1. The J segment lost 0 bases and the V segment lost 4 bases, leaving 4 bases of the junction unmatched. CDR3 length equals 16 residues. From germline, CDR1 is SGHRS and CDR2 YFSETQ. Written as DNA, the CDR3 is TGCGCCAGCAGCCGACAGGGGGGAACAACTAATGAAAAACTGTTTTTT. Translated: CASSRQGGTTNEKLFF.

The chain is built from TRBV19 and TRBJ1-5; D gene ambiguous. The V and J ends lost 1 base and 4 bases respectively, with 11 bases between them. The CDR3 length is 15 residues. The germline V gene encodes CDR1 LNHDA and CDR2 SQIVND (reference sequence). The DNA for the CDR3 is TGTGCCAGTAGTATAGGTCTCACTACGAATCAGCCCCAGCATTTT. Translation: CASSIGLTTNQPQHF. Supplemented by reference TRBV19 and TRBJ1-5, the full variable domain reads DGGITQSPKYLFRKEGQNVTLSCEQNLNHDAMYWYRQDPGQGLRLIYYSQIVNDFQKGDIAEGYSVSREKKESFPLTVTSAQKNPTAFYLCASSIGLTTNQPQHFGDGTRLSIL.

The chain employs TRBV3-1 (or the pseudogene TRBV3-2) and TRBJ2-6; D remains ambiguous. The length of the CDR3 is 17 residues. V lost 0 bases, J lost 0 bases, and 9 bases lay in between. In germline, CDR1 is LGHDT, CDR2 YNNKEL (reference sequence). As DNA, the CDR3 is TGTGCCAGCAGCCAAGATTATACTAACTCTGGGGCCAACGTCCTGACTTTC. Protein: CASSQDYTNSGANVLTF.

The rearrangement links TRBV9 to TRBJ2-5; 7 nucleotides agree with TRBD1. This CDR3 is built from 14 residues. With V trimmed by 1 base and J by 4 bases, 4 bases remained unmatched. The germline V gene encodes CDR1 SGDLS and CDR2 YYNGEE. The CDR3 region is CASSVSTGSETQYF. In DNA form, the CDR3 reads TGTGCCAGCAGCGTATCGACAGGGTCAGAGACCCAGTACTTC.

This chain joins TRBV5-6 and TRBJ2-1; 12 bases are a match to TRBD2. The CDR3 is 14 amino acids. The V gene's germline CDR1 is SGHDT and CDR2 YYEEEE. The J segment lost 12 bases and the V segment lost 4 bases, leaving 8 bases of the junction unmatched. CDR3 protein: CASSTGTSGLGQFF. Here the CDR3 DNA reads TGTGCCAGCAGCACTGGGACTAGCGGGCTCGGGCAGTTCTTC.

V and J are TRBV7-2 and TRBJ2-5; 10 bases are a match to TRBD1. Germline V gene sequence: CDR1 SGHTA, CDR2 FQGNSA. J gave up 4 bases and V 5 bases, and 7 bases lay outside the gene matches. This CDR3 spans 15 amino acids. This chain's CDR3 is CASSDQRQGAETQYF. DNA for the CDR3: TGTGCCAGCAGCGACCAGAGACAGGGGGCAGAGACCCAGTACTTC.

The gene calls are TRBV2 and TRBJ2-7; D is possibly TRBD2 (6 bases). The V and J ends lost 6 bases and 2 bases respectively, with 14 bases between them. The V gene's germline CDR1 is SNHLY and CDR2 FYNNEI. The CDR3 is made up of 14 amino acids. The CDR3 DNA reads TGTGCCAGCAGGGGGACTTTCCTAACCTACGAGCAGTACTTC. Its protein is CASRGTFLTYEQYF. The full variable domain, rest sourced from reference TRBV2 and TRBJ2-7, is EPEVTQTPSHQVTQMGQEVILRCVPISNHLYFYWYRQILGQKVEFLVSFYNNEISEKSEIFDDQFSVERPDGSNFTLKIRSTKLEDSAMYFCASRGTFLTYEQYFGPGTRLTVT.

The J gene is TRBJ2-1, the V gene TRBV27, with TRBD1 matching 10 bases. There are 16 residues in the CDR3. CDR1 is MNHEY, CDR2 SMNVEV, per germline (reference sequence). Trimming cost V 3 bases and J 8 bases; bases outside gene matches: 10. CDR3 coding DNA: TGTGCCAGCAGTTTCACGGGGACAGGGGTCTTCTATGAGCAGTTCTTC. Translation gives CASSFTGTGVFYEQFF.

This chain connects TRBV28 to TRBJ1-2; 9 nucleotides match TRBD1. Looked up from germline, CDR1 is MDHEN and CDR2 is SYDVKM. V shed 5 bases and J 7 bases; nucleotides not matched to a gene: 8. CDR3 length equals 14 residues. CDR3 bases: TGTGCCAGCAGTGCCCTGGGACAGGGCGGTGGCTACACCTTC. Translating gives CASSALGQGGGYTF.

This clone was picked up one time. The gene calls are TRBV6-1 and TRBJ2-4; 7 bases align to TRBD1. The J segment lost 7 bases and the V segment lost 3 bases, leaving 0 bases of the junction unmatched. The V gene's germline CDR1 is MNHNS and CDR2 SASEGT. There are 12 residues in the CDR3. The chain's CDR3 is CASSEDRNIQYF. CDR3 nucleotides: TGTGCCAGCAGTGAGGACAGGAACATTCAGTACTTC.

V and J are TRBV10-3 and TRBJ1-3; no definite D call. CDR1 and CDR2 from the germline V gene are ENHRY and SYGVKD. This CDR3 is 16 amino acids long. V shed 0 bases and J shed 0 bases, with 9 bases lying between them. This chain's CDR3 is CAISESRLYSGNTIYF. In DNA, the CDR3 is TGTGCCATCAGTGAGTCTCGACTGTACTCTGGAAACACCATATATTTT.

The chain recombines TRBV24-1 with TRBJ2-7; D not resolved. Germline V lookup: CDR1 KGHDR, CDR2 SFDVKD. V was cut by 6 bases and J by 0 bases, with 8 bases left in between. This CDR3 spans 13 amino acids. This CDR3 reads CATSSPSSYEQYF. The CDR3 coding sequence is TGTGCCACCAGTAGCCCAAGCTCCTACGAGCAGTACTTC.

The V and J genes are TRBV18 and TRBJ1-5; perhaps TRBD1 as D (5 bases). CDR3 length: 15 amino acids. CDR1 is KGHSH, CDR2 LQKENI, per germline. The ends were cut back, 3 bases at V and 1 base at J, with 10 bases in the middle. The CDR3 DNA reads as TGTGCCAGCTCACCTTCGGCAGGGAGCAATCAGCCCCAGCATTTT. This codes for CASSPSAGSNQPQHF.

The table lists this clone with a count of one. This sequence joins TRBV4-3 and TRBJ1-1; D possibly corresponds to TRBD1 (5 bases). This CDR3 is 14 amino acids long. The V gene lost 2 bases and the J gene lost 5 bases, with 12 bases spanning the gap. The germline V gene has CDR1 LGHNA and CDR2 YSLEER. CDR3 bases: TGCGCCAGCAGCCAACTCCAGGGAGGTACTGAAGCTTTCTTT. Translated: CASSQLQGGTEAFF.

The rearrangement joins TRBV18 to TRBJ2-7, with D perhaps matching TRBD1 (5 bases). V lost 2 bases, J lost 5 bases, and 13 bases lay in between. CDR3 length equals 14 residues. CDR1 and CDR2 (germline): KGHSH, LQKENI. CDR3 in amino acids: CASSPGARRDEQYF. CDR3 DNA: TGTGCCAGCTCACCAGGAGCCCGCAGGGACGAGCAGTACTTC.

The chain joins TRBV18 to TRBJ2-5; 8 bases are a match to TRBD1. The CDR3 runs 15 residues. Trimming cost V 2 bases and J 3 bases; bases outside gene matches: 5. Germline CDR1 is KGHSH and CDR2 is LQKENI. The CDR3 DNA is TGTGCCAGCTCACCATACGGACAGGGTAAAGAGACCCAGTACTTC. Its protein is CASSPYGQGKETQYF.

This rearrangement joins TRBV24-1 to TRBJ2-7, with TRBD1 as a possible D gene (6 bases). Trimming took 3 bases from V and 0 from J, leaving 11 bases between them. Germline CDR1 reads KGHDR; CDR2 reads SFDVKD. The CDR3 consists of 15 residues. This chain's CDR3 is CATSDPADSSYEQYF. The DNA for the CDR3 is TGTGCCACCAGTGATCCCGCGGACAGCTCCTACGAGCAGTACTTC.

The chain is built from TRBV7-2 and TRBJ2-2; D perhaps matches TRBD2 (6 bases). The CDR3 runs to 14 residues. Germline loops: CDR1 SGHTA, CDR2 FQGNSA. Trimming cost V 6 bases and J 3 bases, with 11 bases left between them. CDR3 sequence (DNA): TGTGCCAGCAGGAGGGGAGGAGACACCGGGGAGCTGTTTTTT. Its translation: CASRRGGDTGELFF.

The chain carries TRBV7-9 and TRBJ1-2, with TRBD1 matching 10 bases. Trimming removed 1 base from V and 8 bases from J; junction bases left unmatched: 4. This CDR3 region has 14 residues. CDR1 and CDR2 from the germline V gene are SEHNR and FQNEAQ (reference sequence). The CDR3 loop is CASSLGQGAGGYTF. The CDR3 DNA reads TGTGCCAGCAGCTTAGGACAGGGGGCTGGAGGCTACACCTTC.

V usage is TRBV5-6 and J usage is TRBJ1-6; 7 bases are a match to TRBD1. The CDR3 extends over 14 amino acids. The germline gives CDR1 SGHDT, CDR2 YYEEEE. The J segment lost 10 bases and the V segment lost 4 bases, leaving 8 bases of the junction unmatched. CDR3 region: CASSVGQVGSPLHF. The CDR3 coding sequence is TGTGCCAGCAGCGTCGGACAGGTGGGCTCACCCCTCCACTTT.

The chain joins TRBV12-5 to TRBJ2-1; TRBD1 might be the D (5 bases). CDR1 LGHNT and CDR2 FRNRAP come from the germline V gene. Between the trimmed V and J ends, which lost 6 bases and 6 bases, there was a span of 15 bases. This CDR3 comprises 14 residues. The CDR3 DNA sequence: TGTGCTAGTGGCACAGGAGAGCTCTTCAATGAGCAGTTCTTC. It yields the protein CASGTGELFNEQFF.

V usage is TRBV19 and J usage is TRBJ1-2; TRBD1 matches at 7 bases. CDR3 size: 15 residues. J gave up 7 bases and V 4 bases, and 12 bases lay outside the gene matches. From germline, CDR1 is LNHDA and CDR2 SQIVND (reference sequence). The CDR3 bases are TGTGCCAGTAGTACCCAGAGACAGGGTCGGAGTGGCTACACCTTC. Its translation: CASSTQRQGRSGYTF.

The J gene is TRBJ1-1, the V gene TRBV5-1; D is unresolved. Per the germline V gene, CDR1 is SGHRS and CDR2 is YFSETQ. The ends were cut back, 4 bases at V and 6 bases at J, with 16 bases in the middle. This CDR3 is 14 amino acids long. The CDR3 reads CASSLLGDRAEAFF. The CDR3 nucleotides are TGCGCCAGCAGCCTACTCGGAGACCGGGCTGAAGCTTTCTTT.

The table lists this clone with a few counts. J is TRBJ1-4 and V is TRBV4-2, with D maybe TRBD1 (5 bases). Per germline, CDR1 LGHNA and CDR2 YNFKEQ. The V and J ends lost 3 bases and 3 bases respectively, with 11 bases between them. The CDR3 spans 15 residues. In nucleotides, the CDR3 is TGTGCCAGCAGCCAGAGTACAGGCCCTAATGAAAAACTGTTTTTT. Translation: CASSQSTGPNEKLFF.

The chain uses TRBV27 and TRBJ2-7, with TRBD2 matching 8 bases. This CDR3 has 15 residues. Germline CDR1 and CDR2: MNHEY and SMNVEV (reference sequence). J was trimmed by 7 bases and V by 5 bases; bases with no gene match: 13. The CDR3 sequence: CASSPALAGLYEQYF. The CDR3 DNA follows: TGTGCCAGCAGTCCTGCGCTAGCGGGCCTTTATGAGCAGTACTTC.

This clone has just one count. The V gene is TRBV5-1, the J gene TRBJ2-1; D is perhaps TRBD2 (5 bases). The CDR3 totals 15 residues. Germline V gene sequence: CDR1 SGHRS, CDR2 YFSETQ. The ends were cut back, 5 bases at V and 2 bases at J, with 14 bases in the middle. The CDR3 DNA reads TGCGCCAGCAGTATGAGGCAGGAGGCCTACAATGAGCAGTTCTTC. Its translation: CASSMRQEAYNEQFF.

This clone was seen only a few times. The chain joins TRBV19 to TRBJ1-1; 7 bases line up with TRBD1. Per germline, CDR1 LNHDA and CDR2 SQIVND (reference sequence). There are 16 residues in the CDR3. V shed 0 bases and J 2 bases; nucleotides not matched to a gene: 6. The CDR3 loop reads CASSIDERQGNTEAFF. CDR3 nucleotide sequence: TGTGCCAGTAGTATAGATGAAAGACAGGGAAACACTGAAGCTTTCTTT.